This T cell receptor (beta chain) was retrieved from a study of cytomegalovirus exposure and HLA in healthy donors. Notes on the study in general: Certain sequence variants were highly shared and formed a cluster, and this cluster was likely a sequencing artifact.

In the PCR, 60 Vbeta and 13 Jbeta primers were used. As processed by the authors: Later reanalysis found 70 million to 95 million unique TCR beta chains, around 9.9 million of them shared. This table comes from immunoSEQ multiplex PCR, and its TCRdb copy is limited to in-frame clones, with some not included. V and J calls and clone size come straight from that table; D and trimming were deduced from the DNA. The sample includes 210,000 or so clones, approximately 87% of them seen just once. About this clone itself: Its antigen remains unidentified.

The sample consisted of PBMCs. The receptor comes from a human donor in good health.

The CDR3 nucleotides are TGTGCCAGCAGCCAAGGGGGCAGGTGGTCGATAGCCAAAAACATTCAGTACTTC. Amino acids: CASSQGGRWSIAKNIQYF. The rearrangement uses TRBV14 and TRBJ2-4; possible D gene TRBD1, 5 bases. Germline V CDR1 and CDR2: SGHDN, FVKESK. The CDR3 is made up of 18 amino acids. V shed 1 base and J shed 0 bases, with 16 bases lying between them.